A single sample gave rise to the 29 T cell receptor beta chains below, sequenced in a study of blood T cell repertoires in COVID-19. This table comes from immunoSEQ multiplex PCR, and its TCRdb copy is limited to in-frame clones, with some not included. The table has under 250,000 clones, roughly nine tenths seen once; the top ten hold 5.5% to 6.5%. Sequences were obtained from peripheral blood. Source of these receptors: a man between 60 and 75 years old with acute or convalescent COVID-19.

The chain carries TRBV9 and TRBJ2-2, with 8 bases lining up with TRBD1. Germline CDR1 reads SGDLS; CDR2 reads YYNGEE. V was clipped by 2 bases and J by 1 base; unmatched bases: 4. This CDR3 spans 16 amino acids. The CDR3 protein is CASSVGQGRNTGELFF. The CDR3 DNA sequence: TGTGCCAGCAGCGTCGGACAGGGAAGGAACACCGGGGAGCTGTTTTTT.

V gene TRBV11-3 combines with J gene TRBJ2-5; the match to TRBD2 covers 7 bases. With 5 bases clipped from V and 1 base from J, the junction kept 13 bases outside the gene matches. The germline gives CDR1 SGHNT, CDR2 YENEEA. The length of the CDR3 is 17 residues. CDR3 coding DNA: TGTGCCAGCAGCCCCGTAGTCCTAGCGGACTTCCAAGAGACCCAGTACTTC. It specifies CASSPVVLADFQETQYF.

The J gene is TRBJ2-5, the V gene TRBV28, with 8 bases matching TRBD2. Germline CDR1 and CDR2: MDHEN and SYDVKM. This CDR3 is built from 14 residues. V gave up 5 bases and J gave up 5 bases; unmatched junction bases: 7. The CDR3 DNA reads TGTGCCAGCAGTCAGACTAGCGAGTACGAGACCCAGTACTTC. As protein: CASSQTSEYETQYF. The entire variable domain, with the rest obtained from reference TRBV28 and TRBJ2-5, is as follows: DVKVTQSSRYLVKRTGEKVFLECVQDMDHENMFWYRQDPGLGLRLIYFSYDVKMKEKGDIPEGYSVSREKKERFSLILESASTNQTSMYLCASSQTSEYETQYFGPGTRLLVL.

This sequence joins TRBV12-3 or TRBV12-4 and TRBJ1-4; 9 nucleotides match TRBD1. The V gene end was trimmed by 5 bases and the J gene end by 8 bases; junction bases not matched to a gene: 3. CDR3 length equals 13 residues. CDR3 region: CASSRTGEEKLFF. The CDR3 bases are TGTGCCAGCAGTCGGACAGGGGAAGAAAAACTGTTTTTT.

The chain carries TRBV7-2 and TRBJ1-1, with 9 bases lining up with TRBD1. Germline-derived CDR1 and CDR2 are SGHTA and FQGNSA. This CDR3 contains 15 residues. The J segment lost 4 bases and the V segment lost 5 bases, leaving 8 bases of the junction unmatched. CDR3 residues: CASSRRQGGGTEAFF. For the CDR3, the DNA is TGTGCCAGCAGCCGCCGACAGGGGGGAGGCACTGAAGCTTTCTTT.

V gene TRBV27 combines with J gene TRBJ1-2; D gene uncertain. Germline CDR1 reads MNHEY; CDR2 reads SMNVEV (reference sequence). This CDR3 region has 14 residues. V shed 3 bases and J shed 3 bases, with 11 bases lying between them. CDR3 nucleotide sequence: TGTGCCAGCAGTTTTTCCGGTCTTCACTATGGCTACACCTTC. Encoded protein: CASSFSGLHYGYTF.

This clone was seen only a few times. The V call is TRBV5-1, the J call TRBJ2-7; 8 bases align to TRBD2. Per the germline V gene, CDR1 is SGHRS and CDR2 is YFSETQ. Germline trimming cut 4 bases from V and 7 bases from J; bases unmatched to any gene: 16. The CDR3 length is 16 residues. The CDR3 DNA reads as TGCGCCAGCAGCAGTAATAGCGGGACTCTCTGGTGGGAGCAGTACTTC. It codes for CASSSNSGTLWWEQYF.

The CDR3 here is CASSFRGARGAGELFF. The CDR3 region has the DNA TGTGCCAGCAGTTTTCGTGGGGCCAGGGGCGCCGGGGAGCTGTTTTTT. The chain uses TRBV28 and TRBJ2-2, with D tentatively TRBD1 (6 bases). The CDR3 runs to 16 residues. The V end lost 3 bases, the J end lost 6 bases, and 17 bases lay between the germline ends. Germline V lookup: CDR1 MDHEN, CDR2 SYDVKM.

The chain joins TRBV4-1 to TRBJ2-5; D may be TRBD2 (5 bases). Germline values: CDR1 MGHRA, CDR2 YSYEKL. CDR3 size: 17 residues. V lost 1 base, J lost 2 bases, and 17 bases lay in between. CDR3 nucleotide sequence: TGCGCCAGCAGCCAAGTTATGGTCTCGACGGGGCAAGAGACCCAGTACTTC. Its translation is CASSQVMVSTGQETQYF.

The chain combines TRBV29-1 with TRBJ1-1; 10 bases line up with TRBD1. After removal of 0 bases from V and 9 bases from J, the junction contained 4 bases not matched to a gene. CDR3 length: 13 amino acids. The germline gives CDR1 SQVTM, CDR2 ANQGSEA. The CDR3 reads CSVEETTGGKAFF. The DNA of the CDR3 is TGCAGCGTTGAAGAGACGACAGGGGGCAAAGCTTTCTTT.

The genes are TRBV19 and TRBJ2-1, with D maybe TRBD1 (6 bases). CDR3 length: 13 residues. The germline V and J ends were trimmed by 6 bases and 3 bases, with 9 bases remaining between them. The germline gives CDR1 LNHDA, CDR2 SQIVND (reference sequence). CDR3 in DNA: TGTGCCAGTAGCGGACAGCTCTACAATGAGCAGTTCTTC. It codes for CASSGQLYNEQFF.

The V and J genes are TRBV6-5 and TRBJ1-2, with 11 bases lining up with TRBD1. The CDR3 runs 16 residues. The V and J ends lost 2 bases and 4 bases, in that order; junction bases with no gene match: 6. Germline CDR1 MNHEY, CDR2 SVGAGI. The CDR3, as DNA: TGTGCCAGCAGTTACCAAAGGACAGGGGGCGGCTATGGCTACACCTTC. This sequence encodes CASSYQRTGGGYGYTF.

The gene calls are TRBV29-1 and TRBJ2-3, with D possibly being TRBD1 (5 bases). This CDR3 comprises 14 residues. Looked up from germline, CDR1 is SQVTM and CDR2 is ANQGSEA. Trimming removed 7 bases at V and 0 bases at J, with 14 bases between. The CDR3 here is CSADSWASTDTQYF. CDR3 sequence (DNA): TGCAGCGCAGACAGCTGGGCTAGCACAGATACGCAGTATTTT.

This clone appeared a single time. V usage is TRBV10-1 and J usage is TRBJ2-1, with 8 bases that match TRBD2. Germline values: CDR1 WNHNN, CDR2 SYGVQD (reference sequence). With V trimmed by 6 bases and J by 3 bases, 10 bases remained unmatched. CDR3 length: 16 residues. In DNA, the CDR3 is TGCGCCAGCAGGGACAGATGGCGGGAGGACTACAATGAGCAGTTCTTC. Amino acid sequence: CASRDRWREDYNEQFF.

The CDR3 loop reads CASSLVGGGTNYGYTF. CDR3 sequence (DNA): TGTGCCAGCAGCTTAGTTGGAGGGGGCACGAACTATGGCTACACCTTC. V is TRBV7-8 and J is TRBJ1-2; 7 nucleotides line up with TRBD1. CDR1 SGHVS and CDR2 FQNEAQ come from the germline V gene. V shed 1 base and J 2 bases; nucleotides not matched to a gene: 7. The CDR3 extends over 16 amino acids.

The chain employs TRBV19 and TRBJ1-1, with TRBD1 as a possible D gene (6 bases). Germline V gene lookup returns CDR1 LNHDA and CDR2 SQIVND (reference sequence). The CDR3 is 19 residues long. V lost 1 base and J lost 2, with 23 bases in between. CDR3 DNA: TGTGCCAGTAGTATAGGAAGGAAGGGGGGGACGGAACTTAACACTGAAGCTTTCTTT. Its protein is CASSIGRKGGTELNTEAFF. The full variable domain, with the rest looked up from reference TRBV19 and TRBJ1-1, is DGGITQSPKYLFRKEGQNVTLSCEQNLNHDAMYWYRQDPGQGLRLIYYSQIVNDFQKGDIAEGYSVSREKKESFPLTVTSAQKNPTAFYLCASSIGRKGGTELNTEAFFGQGTRLTVV.

The chain joins TRBV7-3 to TRBJ1-5, with a possible D match to TRBD1 (5 bases). CDR3 size: 13 residues. V was cut by 5 bases and J by 7 bases, with 12 bases left in between. Germline CDR1 is SGHTA and CDR2 is FQGTGA. In nucleotides, the CDR3 is TGTGCCAGCAGCCATGGGGGGGTACAGCCCCAGCATTTT. Its translation is CASSHGGVQPQHF.

V is TRBV7-2 and J is TRBJ2-2; TRBD2 is a possible D gene (5 bases). V lost 1 base and J lost 6, with 12 bases in between. The germline V gene encodes CDR1 SGHTA and CDR2 FQGNSA. The CDR3 length is 15 residues. The CDR3 sequence: CASSLVVLAAGELFF. Here the CDR3 DNA reads TGTGCCAGCAGCTTAGTAGTCCTAGCCGCCGGGGAGCTGTTTTTT.

This chain joins TRBV6-5 and TRBJ2-7; TRBD2 matches 12 bases. Losses at the gene ends were 2 bases for V and 0 bases for J; bases not matched to a gene: 2. Per germline, CDR1 MNHEY and CDR2 SVGAGI. There are 16 residues in the CDR3. CDR3 nucleotides: TGTGCCAGCAGTTACGTACTAGCGGGAGGCTCCTACGAGCAGTACTTC. Translation: CASSYVLAGGSYEQYF.

In this sample, this clone turned up a few times. The chain is built from TRBV7-2 and TRBJ2-7; D not resolved. From germline, CDR1 is SGHTA and CDR2 FQGNSA. This CDR3 is 14 amino acids long. V lost 2 bases and J 7 bases, leaving 15 bases between the germline ends. The CDR3 loop reads CASSLPGVASEQYF. Written as DNA, the CDR3 is TGTGCCAGCAGCTTACCCGGAGTGGCTTCTGAGCAGTACTTC.

This clone appeared once. V usage is TRBV19 and J usage is TRBJ2-3; 9 bases align to TRBD1. The CDR3 is made up of 15 amino acids. Germline V gives CDR1 LNHDA, CDR2 SQIVND (reference sequence). Unmatched junction bases numbered 6, after V lost 4 bases and J lost 4 bases. Written as DNA, the CDR3 is TGTGCCAGTAGTACGGGACAGGGAGTTGCAGATACGCAGTATTTT. This sequence encodes CASSTGQGVADTQYF.

V usage is TRBV7-2 and J usage is TRBJ1-5, with 8 nucleotides matching TRBD1. With V trimmed by 5 bases and J by 2 bases, 5 bases remained unmatched. From germline, CDR1 is SGHTA and CDR2 FQGNSA. This CDR3 region has 15 residues. The CDR3 here is CASSTGGSRNQPQHF. The CDR3 nucleotides read TGTGCCAGCAGCACAGGGGGTTCGCGCAATCAGCCCCAGCATTTT.

This sequence joins TRBV27 and TRBJ1-2, with D possibly matching TRBD1 (6 bases). Germline V gene sequence: CDR1 MNHEY, CDR2 SMNVEV (reference sequence). V lost 6 bases to trimming and J lost 4 bases, with 18 bases between them. The CDR3 has 15 residues. The CDR3 loop reads CASSPRHGQRYGYTF. The CDR3 DNA reads TGTGCCAGCAGCCCCAGACATGGACAGCGCTATGGCTACACCTTC.

The chain combines TRBV19 with TRBJ1-1, with unresolved D. V was shortened by 7 bases and J by 4 bases, with 13 bases between the two germline ends. Germline V gives CDR1 LNHDA, CDR2 SQIVND (reference sequence). This CDR3 has 13 amino acids. CDR3 loop: CASTPARSTEAFF. In DNA form, the CDR3 reads TGTGCCAGTACGCCGGCCAGGTCCACTGAAGCTTTCTTT.

The chain has TRBV27 and TRBJ2-4; D might be TRBD2 (6 bases). Trimming took 4 bases from V and 9 from J, leaving 16 bases between them. The CDR3 is made up of 14 amino acids. Per the germline V gene, CDR1 is MNHEY and CDR2 is SMNVEV (reference sequence). The CDR3 sequence: CASSSPRVGGIQYF. DNA for the CDR3: TGTGCCAGCAGTTCCCCTCGTGTCGGGGGCATTCAGTACTTC.

V is TRBV5-1 and J is TRBJ2-7; D is perhaps TRBD1 (5 bases). The CDR3 covers 15 residues. The V and J ends lost 0 bases and 2 bases respectively, with 12 bases between them. Looked up from germline, CDR1 is SGHRS and CDR2 is YFSETQ. The CDR3, as DNA: TGCGCCAGCAGCTTGGTCGCAGGGCCTACCTACGAGCAGTACTTC. Translation: CASSLVAGPTYEQYF.

The chain couples TRBV6-5 to TRBJ1-5; 7 nucleotides line up with TRBD1. CDR1 and CDR2 from the germline V gene are MNHEY and SVGAGI. The V gene end was trimmed by 6 bases and the J gene end by 2 bases; junction bases not matched to a gene: 4. The CDR3 covers 14 residues. CDR3 sequence reads: CASRSTGGNQPQHF. In nucleotides, the CDR3 is TGTGCCAGCAGGAGTACAGGGGGCAATCAGCCCCAGCATTTT.

The rearrangement links TRBV29-1 to TRBJ2-5, with 7 positions matching TRBD2. CDR1 and CDR2 (germline): SQVTM, ANQGSEA. The CDR3 contains 12 residues. The V and J ends lost 6 bases and 4 bases, in that order; junction bases with no gene match: 5. The CDR3, as DNA: TGCAGCGTAGGGAGGGCCGGAGAGACCCAGTACTTC. Translated, it gives CSVGRAGETQYF.

The table lists this clone with a few counts. Other DNA sequences of this sample code for an identical CDR3. The chain has TRBV20-1 and TRBJ2-7; D perhaps matches TRBD1 (6 bases). The CDR3 extends over 12 amino acids. Germline-derived CDR1 and CDR2 are DFQATT and SNEGSKA (reference sequence). Trimming cost V 3 bases and J 5 bases, with 11 bases left between them. The CDR3, as DNA: TGCAGTGCTAGTAAACAGGGACACGAGCAGTACTTC. It is translated as CSASKQGHEQYF.